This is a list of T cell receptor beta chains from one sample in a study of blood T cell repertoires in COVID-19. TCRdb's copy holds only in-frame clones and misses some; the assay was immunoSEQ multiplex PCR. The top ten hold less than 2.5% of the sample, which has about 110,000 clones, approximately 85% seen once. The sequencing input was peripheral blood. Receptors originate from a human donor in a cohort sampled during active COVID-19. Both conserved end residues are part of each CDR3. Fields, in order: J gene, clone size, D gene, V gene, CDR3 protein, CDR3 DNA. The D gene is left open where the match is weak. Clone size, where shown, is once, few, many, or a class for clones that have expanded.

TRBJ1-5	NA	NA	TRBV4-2	CASSLRWGGDQPQHF	TGTGCCAGCAGCCTCCGGTGGGGAGGGGATCAGCCCCAGCATTTT
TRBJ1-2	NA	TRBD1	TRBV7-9	CASSLAQGASGYTF	TGTGCCAGCAGCTTAGCTCAGGGGGCGTCCGGCTACACCTTC
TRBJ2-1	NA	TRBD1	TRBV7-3	CASSVQGTYNEQFF	TGTGCCAGCAGCGTACAGGGGACGTACAATGAGCAGTTCTTC
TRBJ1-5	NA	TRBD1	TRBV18	CASSPAWTGGGQPQHF	TGTGCCAGCTCACCAGCGTGGACAGGAGGTGGTCAGCCCCAGCATTTT
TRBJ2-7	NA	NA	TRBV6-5	CASGNGYKQYF	TGTGCCAGCGGCAACGGGTATAAGCAGTACTTC
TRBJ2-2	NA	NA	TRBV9	CASSASGTPFEELFF	TGTGCCAGCAGCGCTTCCGGGACTCCTTTTGAGGAGCTGTTTTTT
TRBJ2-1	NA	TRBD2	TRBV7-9	CASSFRLTSGVTFDNEQFF	TGTGCCAGCAGCTTTCGATTAACTAGCGGGGTTACCTTTGACAATGAGCAGTTCTTC
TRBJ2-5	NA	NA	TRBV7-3	CASSLGRGQETQYF	TGTGCCAGCAGCTTAGGGAGGGGGCAAGAGACCCAGTACTTC
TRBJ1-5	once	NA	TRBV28	CASTPPGGALGQPQHF	TGTGCCAGCACCCCCCCCGGGGGGGCGCTTGGTCAGCCCCAGCATTTT
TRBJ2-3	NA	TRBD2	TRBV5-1	CASSDGGGADTQYF	TGCGCCAGCAGCGACGGCGGGGGGGCAGATACGCAGTATTTT
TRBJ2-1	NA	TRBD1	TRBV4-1	CASSNPGTGAYEQFF	TGCGCCAGCAGTAACCCCGGGACAGGGGCGTATGAGCAGTTCTTC
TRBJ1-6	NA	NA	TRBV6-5	CASSARSLNSPLHF	TGTGCCAGCAGCGCCCGCAGTTTAAATTCACCCCTCCACTTT
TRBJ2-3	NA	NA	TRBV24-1	CATSPSAGQSTDTQYF	TGTGCCACCAGTCCGAGCGCAGGGCAAAGCACAGATACGCAGTATTTT
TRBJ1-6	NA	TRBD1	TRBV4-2	CASSQDARGREEPLHF	TGTGCCAGCAGCCAAGACGCCAGGGGGCGAGAGGAACCCCTCCACTTT
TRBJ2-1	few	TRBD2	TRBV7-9	CASSLEFGLAGGPDNEQFF	TGTGCCAGCAGCTTAGAATTCGGCCTAGCGGGAGGGCCCGACAATGAGCAGTTCTTC
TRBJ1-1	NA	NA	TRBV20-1	CSARARGLAFF	TGCAGTGCTAGAGCCAGGGGATTGGCTTTCTTT
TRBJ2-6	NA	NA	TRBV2	CASRRSSGANVLTF	TGTGCCAGCAGGCGGAGCTCTGGGGCCAACGTCCTGACTTTC
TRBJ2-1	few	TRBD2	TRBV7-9	CASSSVAGFTEQFF	TGTGCCAGCAGCTCAGTAGCGGGGTTTACTGAGCAGTTCTTC
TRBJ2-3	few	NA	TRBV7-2	CASSLSGPDTQYF	TGTGCCAGCAGCTTATCCGGTCCAGATACGCAGTATTTT
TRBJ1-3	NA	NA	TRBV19	CASSAWDSAEANTIYF	TGTGCCAGTAGTGCTTGGGATAGCGCCGAGGCAAACACCATATATTTT
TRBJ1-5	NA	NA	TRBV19	CASGRNSNQPQHF	TGTGCCAGTGGCCGAAATAGCAATCAGCCCCAGCATTTT
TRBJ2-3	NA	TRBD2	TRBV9	CASSFEGLAGDYTQYF	TGTGCCAGCAGCTTCGAGGGACTAGCGGGAGATTATACGCAGTATTTT
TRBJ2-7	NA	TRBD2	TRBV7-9	CASSSGLAGNYEQYF	TGTGCCAGCAGCTCCGGACTAGCGGGGAACTACGAGCAGTACTTC
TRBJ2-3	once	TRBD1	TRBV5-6	CASSLDRGDVIYTDTQYF	TGTGCCAGCAGCTTAGACAGGGGTGATGTAATTTACACAGATACGCAGTATTTT
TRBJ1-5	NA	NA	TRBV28	CASSWLQGPQHF	TGTGCCAGCAGTTGGTTACAGGGGCCCCAGCATTTT
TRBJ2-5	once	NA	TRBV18	CASSPELIQETQYF	TGTGCCAGCTCACCAGAACTTATCCAAGAGACCCAGTACTTC
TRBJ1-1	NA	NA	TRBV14	CASSQLNGDTEAFF	TGTGCCAGCAGCCAATTGAACGGGGACACTGAAGCTTTCTTT
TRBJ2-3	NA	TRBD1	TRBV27	CASRGQSNLRTDTQYF	TGTGCCAGCAGGGGACAGAGTAACTTGAGGACAGATACGCAGTATTTT
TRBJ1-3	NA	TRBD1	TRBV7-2	CASSPKTGRISGNTIYF	TGTGCCAGCAGCCCCAAGACAGGGAGAATTTCTGGAAACACCATATATTTT
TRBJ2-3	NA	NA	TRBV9	CASSVEGTDTQYF	TGTGCCAGCAGCGTAGAGGGGACAGATACGCAGTATTTT
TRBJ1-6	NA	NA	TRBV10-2	CASEGGSWNSPLHF	TGCGCCAGTGAGGGAGGCTCTTGGAATTCACCCCTCCACTTT
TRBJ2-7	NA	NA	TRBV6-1	CASSEQTGAYEQYF	TGTGCCAGCAGTGAACAGACAGGAGCCTACGAGCAGTACTTC
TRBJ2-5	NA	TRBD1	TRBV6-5	CASKTRTGPQETQYF	TGTGCCAGCAAGACACGGACAGGCCCCCAAGAGACCCAGTACTTC
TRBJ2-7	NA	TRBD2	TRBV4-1	CASTPGGQRGTSDEQYF	TGCGCCAGCACCCCCGGAGGCCAGCGGGGGACAAGCGACGAGCAGTACTTC
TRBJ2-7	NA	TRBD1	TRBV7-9	CASSPQGARDYEQYF	TGTGCCAGCAGCCCCCAGGGGGCAAGAGACTACGAGCAGTACTTC
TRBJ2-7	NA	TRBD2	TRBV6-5	CASSPGLAVGEQYF	TGTGCCAGCAGCCCGGGACTAGCAGTCGGCGAGCAGTACTTC
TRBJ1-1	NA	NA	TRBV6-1	CASSEYFNRNTEAFF	TGTGCCAGCAGTGAATATTTTAACAGAAACACTGAAGCTTTCTTT
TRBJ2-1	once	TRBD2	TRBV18	CASSPGLATNEQFF	TGTGCCAGCTCACCGGGACTAGCGACCAATGAGCAGTTCTTC
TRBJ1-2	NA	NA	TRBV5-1	CASAEGANYGYTF	TGCGCCAGCGCCGAGGGGGCTAACTATGGCTACACCTTC
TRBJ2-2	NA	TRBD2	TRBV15	CATSSGLAPRLAGGGTGELFF	TGTGCCACCAGCAGTGGACTGGCACCTCGACTAGCGGGAGGGGGGACCGGGGAGCTGTTTTTT
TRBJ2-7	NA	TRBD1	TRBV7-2	CASSSLTGGDEQYF	TGTGCCAGCAGCTCCCTGACAGGGGGCGACGAGCAGTACTTC
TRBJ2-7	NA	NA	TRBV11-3	CASSLGSSYEQYF	TGTGCCAGCAGCTTAGGGAGCTCCTACGAGCAGTACTTC
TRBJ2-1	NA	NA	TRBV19	CASSRTGSYNEQFF	TGTGCCAGTAGTAGGACGGGGTCCTACAATGAGCAGTTCTTC
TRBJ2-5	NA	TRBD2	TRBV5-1	CASRLLAGVVETQYF	TGCGCCAGCAGGTTACTAGCGGGAGTCGTAGAGACCCAGTACTTC
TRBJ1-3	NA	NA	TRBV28	CASFQGNGNTIYF	TGTGCCAGCTTTCAGGGCAATGGAAACACCATATATTTT
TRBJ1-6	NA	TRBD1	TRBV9	CASSPGTGYSPLHF	TGTGCCAGCAGCCCAGGGACAGGGTACTCACCCCTCCACTTT
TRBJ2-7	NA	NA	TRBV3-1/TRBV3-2	CASSQDAGQYF	TGTGCCAGCAGCCAAGACGCGGGGCAGTACTTC
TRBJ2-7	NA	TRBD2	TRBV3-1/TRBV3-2	CASSQGTRSYEQYF	TGTGCCAGCAGCCAAGGGACTAGGAGCTACGAGCAGTACTTC
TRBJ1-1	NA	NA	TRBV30	CAWREGTTEAFF	TGTGCCTGGAGGGAGGGGACCACTGAAGCTTTCTTT